A selection of T cell receptor beta chains follows, all from one sample in a study of early T cells in non-severe SARS-CoV-2 infection. A single record per CDR3 protein comes from TCRdb applying MiXCR to the 5' RACE reads. Among fewer than 30,000 distinct CDR3 sequences listed, approximately 6.6% were seen once. This sample comprised whole blood, obtained at baseline. The receptor set was obtained from an adult who was a healthcare worker with PCR-confirmed SARS-CoV-2 infection or an uninfected control (not recorded which). Each CDR3 is given without its conserved first and last residue. Expanded clones are given a class, and other clones once, few, many or no size at all.

clone size: many; V gene: TRBV7-3; CDR3 protein: ASSLSAGGHYEQF
clone size: many; V gene: TRBV3-1; CDR3 protein: ASSHAGGFTEAF
clone size: -; V gene: TRBV30; CDR3 protein: AWSVQSTYEQY
clone size: -; V gene: TRBV10-3; CDR3 protein: AISVLDSRPHEQY
clone size: many; V gene: TRBV7-9; CDR3 protein: ASSLEDRRRNTEAF
clone size: many; V gene: TRBV18; CDR3 protein: ASSPPPGGETQY
clone size: few; V gene: TRBV5-1; CDR3 protein: ASSPGTVYNSPLH
clone size: many; V gene: TRBV7-9; CDR3 protein: ASSLGFGETQY
clone size: many; V gene: TRBV4-2; CDR3 protein: ASSQDLAGGRDIQY
clone size: many; V gene: TRBV5-1; CDR3 protein: ASSPPGYEQY
clone size: many; V gene: TRBV29-1; CDR3 protein: SANFASGSTDTQY
clone size: many; V gene: TRBV5-4; CDR3 protein: ASSSPSTDTQY
clone size: -; V gene: TRBV20-1; CDR3 protein: SARGSGEKLF
clone size: -; V gene: TRBV6-1; CDR3 protein: ASSARTSGSVWYEQY
clone size: many; V gene: TRBV4-3; CDR3 protein: ASSQESGTYTQY
clone size: many; V gene: TRBV7-9; CDR3 protein: ASSYGGASVEETQY